This TCR beta chain was sequenced in a study of human T cells and chemical hapten exposure. Time point here: healthy volunteer bleed at 2 weeks. Unfractionated whole blood served as the source for total RNA extraction. TCRdb re-analysed the RACE reads in MiXCR, keeping a single row per CDR3 protein. Of 130,000 or so distinct CDR3 sequences listed, around 8.3% are singletons. This clonotype has a count of ten or more. V shed 2 bases and J 7 bases; nucleotides not matched to a gene: 4. This CDR3 comprises 13 residues. Germline-derived CDR1 and CDR2 are SGDLS and YYNGEE. The receptor was derived from a male donor in good health. Some clones in this sample may be carry-over from other donors' samples. The rearrangement joins TRBV9 to TRBJ1-2, with TRBD1 matching 8 bases. The sample comprised whole blood. In DNA form, the CDR3 reads TGTGCCAGCAGCGTCGGACAGGGAAGTGGCTACACCTTC. It codes for CASSVGQGSGYTF.